This T cell receptor beta chain emerged from a study of PD-1 blockade in classical Hodgkin lymphoma. Study observations and caveats: Newly diagnosed patients were reported to start with lower TCR diversity than healthy donors. When nivolumab was started under 1 year after ASCT, patients were excluded.

Relapse after autologous stem cell transplantation occurred in every patient, and brentuximab vedotin exposure varied. Complete response, partial response or progressive disease constituted the best response categories observed. The CDR3 has 14 residues. V was pared by 4 bases and J by 1 base, with 9 bases between. CDR1 and CDR2 from the germline V gene are SGHTA and FQGNSA. Assay: immunoSEQ multiplex PCR; the TCRdb copy retains only in-frame clones and omits some. The table lists thousands of clones, around 84% of them singletons. A word on this clone: What it recognizes is unknown.

The sequenced sample was peripheral blood mononuclear cells (PBMCs), obtained at baseline. The receptor comes from a human donor with classical Hodgkin lymphoma. V and J are TRBV7-2 and TRBJ2-3; D may be TRBD1 or TRBD2 (5 bases each). CDR3 sequence: CASSYLGGTDTQYF. CDR3 sequence (DNA): TGTGCCAGCAGCTACCTGGGGGGCACAGATACGCAGTATTTT.